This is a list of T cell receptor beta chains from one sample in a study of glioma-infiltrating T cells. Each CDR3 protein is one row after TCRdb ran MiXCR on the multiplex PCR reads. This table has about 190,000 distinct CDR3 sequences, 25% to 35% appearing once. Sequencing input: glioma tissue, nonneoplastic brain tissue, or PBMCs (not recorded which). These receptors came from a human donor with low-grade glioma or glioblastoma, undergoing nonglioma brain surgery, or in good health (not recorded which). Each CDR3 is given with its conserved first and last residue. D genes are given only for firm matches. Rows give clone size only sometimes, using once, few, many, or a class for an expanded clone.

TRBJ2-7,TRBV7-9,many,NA,TGTGCCAGCAGCCCCCCCTCGGTCAGGGGGGACGAGCAGTACTTC,CASSPPSVRGDEQYF
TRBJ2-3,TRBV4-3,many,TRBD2,TGCGCCAGCAGGCGGGAGGCCGGGGCCCTTAGCACAGATACGCAGTATTTT,CASRREAGALSTDTQYF
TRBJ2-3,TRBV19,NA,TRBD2,TGTGCCAGTAGCCCCCCCGGACTAGGCCTCGTCGGAACAGATACGCAGTATTTT,CASSPPGLGLVGTDTQYF
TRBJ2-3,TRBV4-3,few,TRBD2,TGCGCCAGCAGCCAAGATCGGACCCCGGCTAGCGGAATAAGTTTTAGCACAGATACGCAGTATTTT,CASSQDRTPASGISFSTDTQYF
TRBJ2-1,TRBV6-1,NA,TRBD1,TGTGCCAGCATCCGTGTCAATCGACAGGGCTCGAGTGAGCAGTTCTTC,CASIRVNRQGSSEQFF
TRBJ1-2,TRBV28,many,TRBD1,TGTGCCAGCAGTTTACCCCAGGGGGCTGGCTATGGCTACACCTTC,CASSLPQGAGYGYTF
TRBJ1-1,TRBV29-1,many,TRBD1,TGCAGCGCCCTGGGACAGCTGAACACTGAAGCTTTCTTT,CSALGQLNTEAFF
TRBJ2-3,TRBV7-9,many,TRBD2,TGTGCCAGCAGCCGTTCTAGCGGGTCCACAGATACGCAGTATTTT,CASSRSSGSTDTQYF
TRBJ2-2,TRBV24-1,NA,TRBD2,TGTGCCACCGCAGAGACTAGCGGAGCAAACACCGGGGAGCTGTTTTTT,CATAETSGANTGELFF
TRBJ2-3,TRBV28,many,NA,TGTGTGGTTTACGGAGCTCATACGCAGTATTTT,CVVYGAHTQYF
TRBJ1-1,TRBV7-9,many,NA,TGTGCCAGCAGCTTTAACTCGAACACTGAAGCTTTCTTT,CASSFNSNTEAFF
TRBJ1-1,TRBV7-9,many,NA,TGTGCCAGCAGCTTAGTCCAGCATGTAGCTTTCTTT,CASSLVQHVAFF
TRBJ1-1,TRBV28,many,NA,TGTGCCAGCAGTTTCGTACTTATGAGAGCTTTCTTT,CASSFVLMRAFF
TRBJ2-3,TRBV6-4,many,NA,TGTGCCAGCAGTGACCGGGAGAAAGATACGCAGTATTTT,CASSDREKDTQYF
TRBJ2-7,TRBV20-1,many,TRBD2,TGCAGTGCTTCATCTCTGACAAGAGCGGGAGCCGAGTACGAGCAGTACTTC,CSASSLTRAGAEYEQYF
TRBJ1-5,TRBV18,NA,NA,TGTGCCAGCTCACTTAATACATGGGGTGGCAATCATCCCCAGCATTTT,CASSLNTWGGNHPQHF
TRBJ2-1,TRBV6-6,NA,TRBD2,TGTGCCAGCAGCCAAGAACAAGCGGGAGACCATGGAACCTACAATGAGCAGTTCTTC,CASSQEQAGDHGTYNEQFF
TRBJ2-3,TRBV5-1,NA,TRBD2,TGCGCCAGCACACCGAGACTAGCGGGAGGGCCTGCAGATACGCAGTATTTT,CASTPRLAGGPADTQYF
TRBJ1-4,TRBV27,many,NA,TGTGCCAGCAGTTTTATGGGGTTTGAAAAACTGTTTTTT,CASSFMGFEKLFF
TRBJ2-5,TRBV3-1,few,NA,TGTGCCAGCAAGGTGGGCCGAGAGACCCAGTACTTC,CASKVGRETQYF
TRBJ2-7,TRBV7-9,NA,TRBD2,TGTGCCAGCAGCGCCCTAGCGGGAGTTGGACAGTACTTC,CASSALAGVGQYF
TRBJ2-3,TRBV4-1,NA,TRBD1,TGCGCCAGCAGCCCCCCCCCGACAGGGGGTATCACAGATACGCAGTATTTT,CASSPPPTGGITDTQYF
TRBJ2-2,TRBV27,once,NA,TGTGCCAGCAGTTTTTCCCATCTCACCAGGGAGCTGTTTTTT,CASSFSHLTRELFF
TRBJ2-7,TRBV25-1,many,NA,TGTGCCAGCAGTGAAGGCCTAGCGTCCTACGAGCAGTACTTC,CASSEGLASYEQYF
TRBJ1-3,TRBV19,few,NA,TGTGCCAGCAAACAAGTCTCTGGAAACACCATATATTTT,CASKQVSGNTIYF
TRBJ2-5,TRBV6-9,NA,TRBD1,TGTGCCAGCAGTTCCAACAGGGGCGGGGAGACCCAGTACTTC,CASSSNRGGETQYF
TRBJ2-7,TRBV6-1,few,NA,TGTGCCAGCAGTTCCCGGGCCGCGGGGACCTACGAGCAGTACTTC,CASSSRAAGTYEQYF
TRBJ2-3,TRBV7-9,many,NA,TGTGCCAGCAGCTCCTACACAGATACGCAGTATTTT,CASSSYTDTQYF
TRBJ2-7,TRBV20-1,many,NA,TGCAGTGCTCGGAAAGGGGCTAGCTCTCCTTCACCCTACGAGCAGTACTTC,CSARKGASSPSPYEQYF
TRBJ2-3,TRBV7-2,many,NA,TGTGCCAGCAGCTTAGAACTGACGGGAGTGAGCACAGATACGCAGTATTTT,CASSLELTGVSTDTQYF
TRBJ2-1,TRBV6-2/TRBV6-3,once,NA,TGTGCCACCAGTGACCCCTCGCAGGAGGGCACCTACAATGAGCAGTTCTTC,CATSDPSQEGTYNEQFF
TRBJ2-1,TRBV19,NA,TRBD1,TGTGCCAGTACAGGGAGACAGGGACCCTATAGGCGCAATTACAATGAGCAGTTCTTC,CASTGRQGPYRRNYNEQFF
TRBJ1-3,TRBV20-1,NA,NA,TGCAGTGCTAGAGATCCATGGAACTCTGGAAACACCATATATTTT,CSARDPWNSGNTIYF
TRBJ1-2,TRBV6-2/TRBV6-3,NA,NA,TGTGCCAGCAGTTACTCGACGAGGGGTGGGCATGGCTACACCTTC,CASSYSTRGGHGYTF
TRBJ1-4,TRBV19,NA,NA,TGTGCCAGTAGTATCTACCTCGCGGGCCCCACCCCTAATGAAAAACTGTTTTTT,CASSIYLAGPTPNEKLFF
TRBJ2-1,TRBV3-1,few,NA,TGTGCCAGCAGCCAAGATCATCAGGGGAATCGGAATGAGCAGTTCTTC,CASSQDHQGNRNEQFF
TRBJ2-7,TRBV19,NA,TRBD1,TGTGCCAGTAGTCGCACCATGGGACAGGGGAGCGACGAGCAGTACTTC,CASSRTMGQGSDEQYF